This TCR beta chain was identified during a study of identical twins. One entry per CDR3 protein, called by TCRdb with MiXCR from the 5' RACE reads. Counted here are 420,000 or so distinct CDR3 sequences, about 18% occurring once; the ten biggest clones make up roughly an eighth. This clonotype was observed a handful of times. The CDR3 is made up of 13 amino acids. V lost 2 bases, J lost 5 bases, and 9 bases lay in between. The germline V gene has CDR1 MNHEY and CDR2 SVGAGI. The rearrangement joins TRBV6-5 to TRBJ2-5, with D perhaps matching TRBD2 (5 bases). Input material: naive T cells sorted from blood. The sequence came from a man aged 45-65 years in good health. CDR3: CASSYKRGETQYF. Here the CDR3 DNA reads TGTGCCAGCAGTTACAAGCGCGGGGAGACCCAGTACTTC.